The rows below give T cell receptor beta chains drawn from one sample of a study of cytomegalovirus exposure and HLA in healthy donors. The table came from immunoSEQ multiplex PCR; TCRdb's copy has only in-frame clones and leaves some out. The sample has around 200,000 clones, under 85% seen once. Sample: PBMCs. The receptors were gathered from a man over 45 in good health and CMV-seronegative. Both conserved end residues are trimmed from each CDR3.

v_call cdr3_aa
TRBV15 ATSRVSGSSYEQY
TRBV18 ASSDGTLLQETQY
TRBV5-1 ASSLLAGGETQY
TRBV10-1 ASSEYGLAANTGELF
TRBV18 ASSPTLAVQETQY
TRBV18 ASSRSGGLETQY
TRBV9 ASSATGTDYGYT
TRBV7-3 ASSPRQGVIEQF
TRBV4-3 ASSPWTGFVGELF
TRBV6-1 ASSEAEAGGRSSYNEQF
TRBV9 ASSVANRVGEQF
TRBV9 ASSPTSGSRYGELF
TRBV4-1 ASSLSGLYEQY
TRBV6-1 ASSESYSNQPQH
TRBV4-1 ASTRVAGVSYNEQF
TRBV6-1 ASRDVAGGKYEQF
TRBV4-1 ASSRLARERKNTGELF
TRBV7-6 ASSARTGPYEQY
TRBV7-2 ASSRGGTGYQPQH
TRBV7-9 ASSLKDTGDGYT
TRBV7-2 ASNLPGNTEAF
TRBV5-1 ASSLPLSEPDTQY
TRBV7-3 ASSPRGGAGETQY
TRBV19 ASSSEGQGSSYEQY
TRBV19 ASSIGTGRIGSYNEQF
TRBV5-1 ASSGGQLTGNTIY
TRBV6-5 ASMMRVHSPLH
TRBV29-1 SVGGQRTDTQY
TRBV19 ASRETGGGEKLF
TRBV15 ATSRVRGQVLNQPQH
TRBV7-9 ASSPLTGRTGELF
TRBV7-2 ASSSTGTDTQY
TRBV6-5 ASSSLGVGTYEQY
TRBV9 ASSVAGRNEQF
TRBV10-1 ARTGKQGFDGELF
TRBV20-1 STDRGDRAF
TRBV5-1 ASSLAWLAGGPDTQY